This T cell receptor (beta chain) derives from a study of sequential checkpoint blockade in melanoma (dated 2019 in TCRdb). With regard to the full study: Using 1:1 randomization, the trial assigned patients either to first-line nivolumab followed by ipilimumab (arm A) or to ipilimumab followed by nivolumab (arm B). Maintenance nivolumab came after each of the two trial sequences.

Points the paper makes about the study in general: The response-prediction model combining TCR metrics and mutation burden needs validation in larger, independent patient cohorts.

TCRbeta CDR3 regions were immunosequenced from genomic DNA with the immunoSEQ Assay. Before high-throughput sequencing, the genomic DNA was amplified using bias-controlled multiplex PCR. As for the authors' bioinformatics: To quantify the absolute abundance of each unique TCRbeta CDR3 region, the sequences were collapsed and filtered. Clonality, defined as 1 minus Pielou's evenness, was calculated using only productive rearrangements. A previously published method was used to identify clones with significantly greater frequencies in on-treatment samples than in baseline samples. TCRdb carries this immuneACCESS record with in-frame sequences only. Its versions omit some clonotypes, under half of them owing to an unresolved V gene in the studies checked, with the rest unexplained. Clone size and the V and J calls come from that table; the DNA yielded D and trimming. Counted in this sample were over 10,000 clones; 82% of them appeared once. 7.5% of the sample lies in the top ten.

Points on this clone: Its antigen specificity is not known. The record has no base qualities; no much larger clone is one base away.

Per the publication, the treatment or condition label means: randomized to nivolumab then ipilimumab (arm A) or the reverse (arm B). Prior DNA-damaging chemotherapy had not been received by any trial patient. Live CD3+CD8+ cells negative for CD19 and CD56 were sorted from thawed PBMCs on a FACS Aria II flow cytometer. CheckMate 064, a randomized, open-label phase II trial of sequential checkpoint blockade, was the source of the samples, all of which came from patients with melanoma. Peripheral blood mononuclear cells were collected by leukapheresis, purified with Ficoll-Paque, and frozen in human serum with approximately 10% DMSO. Immediately after sorting, the purity of the sorted blood CD3+CD8+ cells was confirmed to be >98%, and DNA was then extracted. Sequences SGHRS (CDR1) and YFSETQ (CDR2) are obtained from the germline V gene. The cysteine opens and the phenylalanine closes a CDR3 of 15 amino acids. Only the CDR3 DNA stays, 45 bases, in frame from base 1. Trimming takes 4 bases off V and 1 base off J; junction bases not matched to a gene: 3.

This receptor was obtained from a human donor with melanoma. The sample was CD8+ T cells sorted from blood (inferred from file names), taken from a patient given nivolumab and ipilimumab in sequence. The V and J genes are TRBV5-1 and TRBJ2-3; the central 10 bases match TRBD1. The CDR3 protein is CASSPGTGGTDTQYF. In nucleotides, the sequence is TGCGCCAGCAGCCCCGGGACAGGGGGCACAGATACGCAGTATTTT.